A selection of T cell receptor beta chains follows, all from one sample in a study of blood T cells in healthy people across ages. TCRdb recomputed calls from the 5' RACE reads with MiXCR, one row per CDR3 protein. This sample carries fewer than 2 million distinct CDR3 sequences, roughly 43% of them seen once, and the ten largest clones take more than 20%. The source material was blood. Receptors originate from a human donor in good health. The CDR3 runs from the conserved cysteine through the conserved F or W. The D gene is left open where the match is weak. Size is stated for part of the rows, as once, few or many counts, or as a class when the clone is expanded.

d_gene,abundance,j_gene,v_gene,len,CDR3aa,CDR3nt
-,-,TRBJ2-5,TRBV28,14,CASSFFGGVETQYF,TGTGCCAGCAGTTTTTTTGGGGGTGTGGAGACCCAGTACTTC
TRBD2,few,TRBJ2-1,TRBV3-1,16,CASSQGLAGGHNEQFF,TGTGCCAGCAGCCAAGGGCTAGCGGGGGGCCATAATGAGCAGTTCTTC
TRBD2,many,TRBJ2-7,TRBV29-1,14,CSVEGTSGADEQYF,TGCAGCGTCGAGGGGACTAGCGGGGCAGACGAGCAGTACTTC
-,-,TRBJ1-5,TRBV20-1,14,CSARESGNNQPQHF,TGCAGTGCTAGAGAATCGGGGAACAATCAGCCCCAGCATTTT
-,few,TRBJ2-5,TRBV4-2,15,CASSQVEGTGETQYF,TGTGCCAGCAGCCAAGTTGAGGGGACTGGTGAGACCCAGTACTTC
TRBD2,many,TRBJ2-1,TRBV7-9,16,CAVQPGGSASYNEQFF,TGTGCCGTCCAGCCGGGGGGGAGCGCGTCCTACAATGAGCAGTTCTTC
-,-,TRBJ1-2,TRBV20-1,13,CSASNSLGYGYTF,TGCAGTGCTAGCAACAGCCTAGGCTATGGCTACACCTTC
-,-,TRBJ2-7,TRBV6-5,15,CASSYSIQYSYEQYF,TGTGCCAGCAGTTACTCGATACAGTACTCCTACGAGCAGTACTTC
TRBD2,-,TRBJ2-3,TRBV20-1,18,CSADGLAGEREGTDTQYF,TGCAGTGCTGATGGACTAGCGGGGGAACGGGAGGGCACAGATACGCAGTATTTT
-,-,TRBJ2-7,TRBV25-1,16,CASSEYGGPRSYEQYF,TGTGCCAGCAGTGAATACGGGGGACCCCGCTCCTACGAGCAGTACTTC
-,many,TRBJ1-5,TRBV2,15,CASSEARGAGQPQHF,TGTGCCAGCAGTGAAGCGCGAGGGGCAGGGCAGCCCCAGCATTTT
TRBD1,-,TRBJ1-2,TRBV11-2,19,CASSLVGATPGGIGYGYTF,TGTGCCAGCAGCTTAGTAGGTGCTACTCCAGGGGGAATTGGCTATGGCTACACCTTC
TRBD2,-,TRBJ2-3,TRBV12-3/TRBV12-4,16,CASSRELAGYTDTQYF,TGTGCCAGCAGTCGGGAACTAGCGGGATACACAGATACGCAGTATTTT
TRBD1,many,TRBJ2-7,TRBV5-1,14,CASSLDQGAYEQYF,TGTGCCAGCAGCTTAGATCAGGGGGCCTACGAGCAGTACTTC
-,once,TRBJ1-2,TRBV7-2,14,CASSLRPGNYGYTF,TGTGCCAGCAGCTTACGCCCGGGTAACTATGGCTACACCTTC
TRBD1,-,TRBJ1-2,TRBV10-3,18,CAISEFGTGATIRYGYTF,TGTGCCATCAGTGAGTTCGGGACAGGGGCCACCATTAGGTATGGCTACACCTTC
-,few,TRBJ2-7,TRBV29-1,13,CSVGASTVYEQYF,TGCAGCGTTGGTGCTAGCACGGTCTACGAGCAGTACTTC
-,-,TRBJ1-5,TRBV12-3/TRBV12-4,16,CASSLAGLVGDQPQHF,TGTGCCAGCAGTTTAGCAGGTTTGGTGGGGGATCAGCCCCAGCATTTT
TRBD2,few,TRBJ2-1,TRBV20-1,16,CSARPSGASSYNEQFF,TGCAGTGCTAGGCCCAGCGGGGCGAGCTCCTACAATGAGCAGTTCTTC
TRBD1,-,TRBJ1-2,TRBV12-3/TRBV12-4,15,CASRSTGKANYGYTF,TGTGCCAGCAGGTCGACAGGGAAAGCTAACTATGGCTACACCTTC
-,few,TRBJ2-7,TRBV29-1,12,CSVARGSYEQYF,TGCAGCGTCGCTAGGGGTTCCTACGAGCAGTACTTC
-,-,TRBJ1-1,TRBV7-8,14,CASSLVSGATEAFF,TGTGCCAGCAGCTTAGTTAGCGGGGCCACTGAAGCTTTCTTT
TRBD2,few,TRBJ2-5,TRBV27,16,CASSLVGRGGQETQYF,TGTGCCAGCAGTTTAGTAGGGCGGGGGGGCCAAGAGACCCAGTACTTC
TRBD1,many,TRBJ1-1,TRBV20-1,14,CSAQQGALNTEAFF,TGCAGTGCTCAACAGGGGGCACTGAACACTGAAGCTTTCTTT
-,once,TRBJ2-6,TRBV6-6,15,CASSSTPSAIDVLTF,TGTGCCAGCAGTTCGACCCCCAGTGCTATCGACGTCCTGACTTTC
-,-,TRBJ1-2,TRBV7-8,14,CASSLDKQNYGYTF,TGTGCCAGCAGCTTAGATAAACAGAACTATGGCTACACCTTC
-,-,TRBJ2-3,TRBV20-1,15,CSARDLRGFPDTQYF,TGCAGTGCTAGAGATCTTAGGGGATTCCCAGATACGCAGTATTTT
TRBD1,-,TRBJ1-2,TRBV19,14,CASSTSGQGHGYTF,TGTGCCAGTAGTACCTCCGGACAGGGCCATGGCTACACCTTC
-,-,TRBJ2-5,TRBV4-3,14,CASSRTAGRETQYF,TGCGCCAGCAGCAGAACGGCAGGGAGAGAGACCCAGTACTTC
-,-,TRBJ2-7,TRBV20-1,16,CSARDSHVGSPYEQYF,TGCAGTGCTAGAGATTCTCACGTCGGGTCACCCTACGAGCAGTACTTC
-,many,TRBJ2-6,TRBV15,15,CATSRDRSGANVLTF,TGTGCCACCAGCAGAGATAGGTCTGGGGCCAACGTCCTGACTTTC
TRBD1,-,TRBJ2-1,TRBV20-1,14,CSARRDSLFSEQFF,TGCAGTGCTAGAAGGGACAGTCTTTTCAGTGAGCAGTTCTTC
-,-,TRBJ1-2,TRBV7-2,15,CASSTRTAANYGYTF,TGTGCCAGCAGCACCCGGACGGCTGCTAACTATGGCTACACCTTC
-,-,TRBJ1-5,TRBV5-6,14,CASSLVSSDQPQHF,TGTGCCAGCAGCTTGGTGTCATCGGATCAGCCCCAGCATTTT
TRBD1,-,TRBJ1-2,TRBV20-1,14,CSARLRDRGMSYTF,TGCAGTGCTAGACTACGGGACAGGGGAATGTCCTACACCTTC
-,few,TRBJ1-2,TRBV6-2/TRBV6-3,18,CASSYSGGDKVFDYGYTF,TGTGCCAGCAGTTACTCCGGAGGGGATAAGGTTTTCGACTATGGCTACACCTTT
-,-,TRBJ2-5,TRBV7-9,14,CASNPSGGVETQYF,TGTGCCAGCAACCCATCTGGTGGCGTTGAGACCCAGTACTTC
-,-,TRBJ2-1,TRBV29-1,12,CSVGQLNNEQFF,TGCAGCGTTGGACAGTTAAACAATGAGCAGTTCTTC
-,few,TRBJ2-5,TRBV29-1,13,CSVSLRLGETQYF,TGCAGCGTTTCTTTGCGGTTAGGGGAGACCCAGTACTTC
-,few,TRBJ2-1,TRBV5-1,11,CASTKNGEQFF,TGCGCCAGCACGAAAAATGGAGAGCAGTTCTTC
TRBD1,many,TRBJ2-1,TRBV10-3,12,CAISGQGNEQFF,TGTGCCATCAGCGGACAGGGTAATGAGCAGTTCTTC
-,few,TRBJ2-6,TRBV20-1,15,CSATRGFSGANVLTF,TGCAGTGCTACACGGGGCTTCTCTGGGGCCAACGTCCTGACTTTC
-,-,TRBJ1-2,TRBV7-2,15,CASRDGWLSDYGYTF,TGTGCCAGCAGAGACGGGTGGCTGAGTGACTATGGCTACACCTTC
-,-,TRBJ2-7,TRBV28,15,CASSPPGPWGYEQYF,TGTGCCAGCAGTCCCCCCGGACCCTGGGGCTACGAGCAGTACTTC
-,-,TRBJ2-7,TRBV5-5,14,CASSPFGQTYEQYF,TGTGCCAGCAGCCCCTTCGGGCAGACCTACGAGCAGTACTTC
-,-,TRBJ1-5,TRBV12-3/TRBV12-4,15,CASTRGVYSNQPQHF,TGTGCCAGCACCCGGGGAGTCTATAGCAATCAGCCCCAGCATTTT
-,-,TRBJ1-1,TRBV3-1,17,CASSQDTRAGPNTEAFF,TGTGCCAGCAGCCAAGACACCCGGGCAGGACCCAACACTGAAGCTTTCTTT
TRBD1,-,TRBJ1-1,TRBV18,16,CAGSADRGERNTEAFF,TGTGCCGGCTCAGCGGACAGGGGCGAAAGGAACACTGAAGCTTTCTTT
-,few,TRBJ1-2,TRBV9,18,CASSVSVHVEGGDYGYTF,TGTGCCAGCAGCGTCTCGGTTCATGTAGAGGGAGGTGACTATGGCTACACCTTC
-,few,TRBJ2-3,TRBV24-1,13,CATSGQSTDTQYF,TGTGCCACCAGTGGACAGAGCACAGATACGCAGTATTTT
TRBD2,-,TRBJ2-1,TRBV12-3/TRBV12-4,22,CASSSRPKWTSGGAEGGGEQFF,TGTGCCAGCAGTTCCCGCCCGAAATGGACTAGCGGGGGGGCGGAAGGAGGAGGTGAGCAGTTCTTC
-,-,TRBJ2-7,TRBV4-3,16,CASSQDLREDNYEQYF,TGCGCCAGCAGCCAAGATCTTAGGGAGGACAACTACGAGCAGTACTTC
-,-,TRBJ2-5,TRBV20-1,11,CRAPRVNEQYF,TGCAGGGCTCCGCGGGTTAATGAGCAGTACTTC
-,-,TRBJ2-7,TRBV7-8,16,CASSLNLGLRTYEQYF,TGTGCCAGCAGCTTAAATTTGGGCTTGCGCACTTACGAGCAGTACTTC
-,few,TRBJ1-2,TRBV10-3,16,CAIRENRTATGYGYTF,TGTGCCATCAGGGAAAATAGGACAGCGACGGGGTATGGCTACACCTTC
-,-,TRBJ1-1,TRBV3-1,13,CASSQAGHREAFF,TGTGCCAGCAGCCAAGCCGGACACAGAGAAGCTTTCTTT
-,-,TRBJ1-1,TRBV4-1,16,CASSQGVRTANTEAFF,TGCGCCAGCAGCCAAGGCGTTAGGACCGCCAACACTGAAGCTTTCTTT